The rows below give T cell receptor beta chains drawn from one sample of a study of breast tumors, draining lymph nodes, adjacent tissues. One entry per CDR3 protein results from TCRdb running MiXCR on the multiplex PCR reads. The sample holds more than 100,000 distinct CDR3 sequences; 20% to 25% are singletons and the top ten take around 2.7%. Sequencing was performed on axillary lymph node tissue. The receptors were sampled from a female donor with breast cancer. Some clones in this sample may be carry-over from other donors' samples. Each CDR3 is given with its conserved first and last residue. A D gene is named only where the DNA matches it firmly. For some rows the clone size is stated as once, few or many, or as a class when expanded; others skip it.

CDR3: CASSHQGFGELFF
size: few
V: TRBV6-2/TRBV6-3
D: .
J: TRBJ2-2

CDR3: CASSGTSESTDTQYF
size: few
V: TRBV19
D: .
J: TRBJ2-3

CDR3: CASSIDRLGDTIYF
size: many
V: TRBV11-2
D: .
J: TRBJ1-3

CDR3: CASSPHIGQGNLNEQYF
size: many
V: TRBV7-9
D: TRBD1
J: TRBJ2-7

CDR3: CASSLMTSLFADTQYF
size: many
V: TRBV12-3/TRBV12-4
D: TRBD2
J: TRBJ2-3

CDR3: CASSFSGVPGGYTF
size: .
V: TRBV7-8
D: .
J: TRBJ1-2

CDR3: CASSLGTKNNEQFF
size: .
V: TRBV19
D: TRBD2
J: TRBJ2-1

CDR3: CASSFLRLAGGNEQFF
size: few
V: TRBV27
D: TRBD2
J: TRBJ2-1

CDR3: CSVDRQGCSPLHF
size: many
V: TRBV29-1
D: TRBD1
J: TRBJ1-6

CDR3: CASSFSRGLPFF
size: many
V: TRBV11-3
D: TRBD1
J: TRBJ2-1

CDR3: CASSPYRGIADTQYF
size: .
V: TRBV27
D: TRBD1
J: TRBJ2-3

CDR3: CATKGQSDEGNIQYF
size: few
V: TRBV28
D: .
J: TRBJ2-4

CDR3: CASSLGGEGTQYF
size: many
V: TRBV7-3
D: .
J: TRBJ2-5

CDR3: CASSQVRYEQYF
size: many
V: TRBV14
D: .
J: TRBJ2-7

CDR3: CSVPGQGSYSEQFF
size: .
V: TRBV20-1
D: .
J: TRBJ2-1

CDR3: CASSEPSGTPRGLAKNIQYF
size: many
V: TRBV10-2
D: TRBD1
J: TRBJ2-4

CDR3: CASSGGSGYTF
size: many
V: TRBV9
D: .
J: TRBJ1-2

CDR3: CASSYTGPSTDTQYF
size: many
V: TRBV6-5
D: .
J: TRBJ2-3

CDR3: CSAVSGTSGTSEQFF
size: many
V: TRBV20-1
D: TRBD2
J: TRBJ2-1

CDR3: CASSLGGRGGDEQFF
size: many
V: TRBV12-3/TRBV12-4
D: TRBD2
J: TRBJ2-1

CDR3: CASRLTSQHNEQFF
size: many
V: TRBV6-6
D: TRBD2
J: TRBJ2-1

CDR3: CASSQGTGLYGYTF
size: many
V: TRBV4-1
D: .
J: TRBJ1-2

CDR3: CSARSEGTWDYNEQFF
size: many
V: TRBV20-1
D: .
J: TRBJ2-1

CDR3: CSARDRRGTYEQYF
size: many
V: TRBV20-1
D: .
J: TRBJ2-7

CDR3: CASSQDSGSDPYNEQFF
size: few
V: TRBV3-2
D: .
J: TRBJ2-1